A selection of T cell receptor beta chains follows, all from one sample in a study of graft-versus-host responses after intestinal transplantation. Assay used: immunoSEQ multiplex PCR; TCRdb lists only in-frame clones, some missing. This table has about 110,000 clones, roughly 95% appearing once. Their antigens remain unidentified. The sequencing used unstimulated CD8+ T cells sorted from spleen or lymph node cells, collected before intestinal transplant. Source of these receptors: a human donor who received an intestinal transplant. Both conserved end residues are part of each CDR3. Fields, in order: V gene, CDR3 protein.

v_call: TRBV7-8; cdr3_aa: CASSLGGVGSNQPRHF
v_call: TRBV19; cdr3_aa: CASNWGGNTGELFF
v_call: TRBV6-7; cdr3_aa: CASSYEGRGSVVQPQHF
v_call: TRBV19; cdr3_aa: CASSIGDSDSYEQYF
v_call: TRBV7-3; cdr3_aa: CASSLTSHNEQFF
v_call: TRBV7-2; cdr3_aa: CASSPYSVSGNTIYF
v_call: TRBV5-5; cdr3_aa: CASSGWGRGGWYEQYF
v_call: TRBV10-1; cdr3_aa: CASSGPGPKGTDTQYF
v_call: TRBV9; cdr3_aa: CASSATGLPYNEQFF
v_call: TRBV27; cdr3_aa: CASSLTGGYGYTF
v_call: TRBV14; cdr3_aa: CASSWGGNTYEQYF
v_call: TRBV27; cdr3_aa: CASSLSSSYNSPLHF